These 26 T cell receptor beta chains share one sample of origin, sequenced in a study of blood T cell repertoires in COVID-19. Method: immunoSEQ multiplex PCR; TCRdb's copy keeps in-frame clones and lacks some. The sample records under 350,000 clones, around 89% being singletons. Source material: peripheral blood. Every receptor here comes from a man aged 35 to 55 with acute or convalescent COVID-19.

The V gene is TRBV5-8, the J gene TRBJ2-7; 9 positions match TRBD1. Germline V gene sequence: CDR1 SGHTS, CDR2 YDEGEE. CDR3 size: 13 residues. V gave up 2 bases and J gave up 5 bases; unmatched junction bases: 2. The CDR3 is CASSLQGANEQYF. The DNA of the CDR3 is TGTGCCAGCAGCTTACAGGGGGCCAACGAGCAGTACTTC.

This chain connects TRBV15 to TRBJ1-1; unclear D gene. This CDR3 is 14 amino acids long. Germline V CDR1 and CDR2: LNHNV, YYDKDF (reference sequence). Deletions cut 1 base from V and 8 bases from J, with 14 bases between. The chain's CDR3 is CATSRGFSEPEAFF. The CDR3 DNA is TGTGCCACCAGCAGAGGGTTTTCGGAGCCGGAAGCTTTCTTT.

The V call is TRBV14, the J call TRBJ2-7; TRBD2 might be the D (5 bases). V was clipped by 2 bases and J by 0 bases, with 5 bases between them. This CDR3 has 13 residues. Germline assignment: CDR1 SGHDN and CDR2 FVKESK. CDR3 residues: CASSQRDSYEQYF. As DNA, the CDR3 is TGTGCCAGCAGCCAACGGGACTCCTACGAGCAGTACTTC.

The chain is built from TRBV9 and TRBJ1-1; TRBD1 might be the D (5 bases). Germline CDR1 is SGDLS and CDR2 is YYNGEE. The ends were cut back, 2 bases at V and 4 bases at J, with 15 bases in the middle. CDR3 size: 15 residues. CDR3 nucleotides: TGTGCCAGCAGCGTGGGAGGGGCGGGTGGCACTGAAGCTTTCTTT. It translates to CASSVGGAGGTEAFF.

The V gene is TRBV6-6, the J gene TRBJ1-5, with D perhaps matching TRBD1 (6 bases). V dropped 5 bases and J dropped 0 bases, with 17 bases sitting between them. CDR3 size: 17 residues. Per the germline V gene, CDR1 is MNHNY and CDR2 is SVGAGI (reference sequence). The CDR3 loop is CASSQGPPLYSNQPQHF. For the CDR3, the DNA is TGTGCCAGCAGTCAGGGGCCACCACTCTATAGCAATCAGCCCCAGCATTTT.

The chain employs TRBV11-2 and TRBJ2-2; D is perhaps TRBD2 (5 bases). Germline CDR1 reads SGHAT; CDR2 reads FQNNGV. Trimming left V 5 bases short and J 6 bases short, with 22 bases between. The CDR3 is 17 residues long. CDR3 residues: CASSPIGGSGYPGELFF. As DNA, the CDR3 is TGTGCCAGCAGCCCCATCGGAGGCTCGGGGTACCCCGGGGAGCTGTTTTTT.

This clone has just one count. This chain joins TRBV18 and TRBJ2-2, with 10 positions matching TRBD1. V was clipped by 3 bases and J by 2 bases; unmatched bases: 6. Germline V CDR1 and CDR2: KGHSH, LQKENI. The CDR3 totals 17 residues. CDR3 residues: CASSPRTGGSNTGELFF. Here the CDR3 DNA reads TGTGCCAGCTCACCTCGGACAGGGGGTTCAAACACCGGGGAGCTGTTTTTT.

This clone has more than one count but fewer than ten. The V and J genes are TRBV28 and TRBJ1-5, with 10 bases matching TRBD1. Germline V gene lookup returns CDR1 MDHEN and CDR2 SYDVKM. V was pared by 5 bases and J by 2 bases, with 15 bases of the junction left unmatched. The CDR3 has 19 residues. This chain's CDR3 is CASSRRQGAGLYGNQPQHF. In DNA, the CDR3 is TGTGCCAGCAGTCGACGACAGGGGGCCGGGTTGTATGGCAATCAGCCCCAGCATTTT. Based on the CDR3 plus reference TRBV28 and TRBJ1-5, the full variable domain is DVKVTQSSRYLVKRTGEKVFLECVQDMDHENMFWYRQDPGLGLRLIYFSYDVKMKEKGDIPEGYSVSREKKERFSLILESASTNQTSMYLCASSRRQGAGLYGNQPQHFGDGTRLSIL.

Turning to this clone: Other DNA sequences in the same sample also yield this CDR3. This chain joins TRBV5-1 and TRBJ2-3, with 9 bases fitting TRBD2. This CDR3 contains 14 residues. V gave up 5 bases and J gave up 0 bases; unmatched junction bases: 1. Germline values: CDR1 SGHRS, CDR2 YFSETQ. The CDR3 protein is CASRTSGSTDTQYF. CDR3 sequence (DNA): TGCGCCAGCAGAACTAGCGGGAGCACAGATACGCAGTATTTT.

This clone was seen a handful of times. The genes are TRBV5-1 and TRBJ1-3; TRBD1 agrees at 7 bases. V lost 2 bases and J lost 2; bases outside the gene matches: 4. CDR1 and CDR2 (germline): SGHRS, YFSETQ. This CDR3 is built from 15 residues. The CDR3 DNA is TGCGCCAGCAGCTTCAGGGGGGAACCTGGAAACACCATATATTTT. It codes for CASSFRGEPGNTIYF.

V is TRBV30 and J is TRBJ1-2; the D gene is possibly TRBD1 (5 bases). The V end lost 7 bases, the J end lost 4 bases, and 13 bases lay between the germline ends. The CDR3 consists of 12 residues. Germline V gene data show CDR1 as GTSNPN and CDR2 as SVGIG (reference sequence). As DNA, the CDR3 is TGTGCCTACCAACGGGGGACCTATGGCTACACCTTC. It yields the protein CAYQRGTYGYTF. Combining the CDR3 with reference TRBV30 and TRBJ1-2 gives the whole variable domain SQTIHQWPATLVQPVGSPLSLECTVEGTSNPNLYWYRQAAGRGLQLLFYSVGIGQISSEVPQNLSASRPQDRQFILSSKKLLLSDSGFYLCAYQRGTYGYTFGSGTRLTVV.

The DNA for the CDR3 is TGTGCCAGCGGACCACGAGGAGGGAGGGCCGGGGAGCTGTTTTTT. As protein: CASGPRGGRAGELFF. The chain joins TRBV7-9 to TRBJ2-2; 7 nucleotides match TRBD2. This CDR3 has 15 residues. Germline trimming cut 8 bases from V and 6 bases from J; bases unmatched to any gene: 12. Germline V gene lookup returns CDR1 SEHNR and CDR2 FQNEAQ (reference sequence).

The chain joins TRBV19 to TRBJ2-3; D possibly corresponds to TRBD1 (5 bases). CDR3 length: 14 residues. CDR1 and CDR2 (germline): LNHDA, SQIVND (reference sequence). The V end lost 7 bases, the J end lost 5 bases, and 16 bases lay between the germline ends. The CDR3 is CASNNRQTVDTQYF. The CDR3, as DNA: TGTGCCAGTAACAACAGGCAGACGGTAGATACGCAGTATTTT.

The chain employs TRBV18 and TRBJ2-3; 8 nucleotides agree with TRBD2. The ends lost 1 base at V and 0 bases at J; junction bases unmatched: 3. The V gene's germline CDR1 is KGHSH and CDR2 LQKENI. The CDR3 sequence is 16 residues long. CDR3 nucleotide sequence: TGTGCCAGCTCACCACTAAGCGGGGGTAGCACAGATACGCAGTATTTT. This gives the protein CASSPLSGGSTDTQYF.

The chain recombines TRBV20-1 with TRBJ2-3, with 10 positions matching TRBD2. The ends lost 3 bases at V and 2 bases at J; junction bases unmatched: 5. From germline, CDR1 is DFQATT and CDR2 SNEGSKA (reference sequence). This CDR3 is 15 amino acids long. The CDR3 region is CSASRTSGYTDTQYF. For the CDR3, the DNA is TGCAGTGCTAGTAGGACTAGCGGTTACACAGATACGCAGTATTTT.

This clone was seen more than once but under ten times. V gene TRBV7-8 combines with J gene TRBJ1-6, with D perhaps TRBD1 (5 bases). The CDR3 runs to 15 residues. CDR1 and CDR2 from the germline V gene are SGHVS and FQNEAQ. Trimming cost V 1 base and J 7 bases, with 11 bases left between them. The CDR3 region has the DNA TGTGCCAGCAGCTTAGTAGGGCGGGGGAATTCACCCCTCCACTTT. It codes for CASSLVGRGNSPLHF.

The gene calls are TRBV6-5 and TRBJ1-6; D is uncertain. V was clipped by 10 bases and J by 2 bases, with 12 bases between them. The CDR3 spans 14 residues. The V gene's germline CDR1 is MNHEY and CDR2 SVGAGI. The CDR3 is CATSLAPYNSPLHF. The CDR3 DNA is TGTGCCACCAGCTTAGCGCCCTATAATTCACCCCTCCACTTT.

This clone occurred a few times. This sequence joins TRBV6-5 and TRBJ2-7; D perhaps matches TRBD1 (5 bases). V gave up 7 bases and J gave up 4 bases, with 17 bases separating them. This CDR3 has 14 residues. Germline V gene data show CDR1 as MNHEY and CDR2 as SVGAGI. The CDR3 DNA sequence: TGTGCCAGCAAGGGAAAGACAGCCTTTTACGAGCAGTACTTC. Amino acids: CASKGKTAFYEQYF.

This sequence joins TRBV7-2 and TRBJ2-3, with D possibly being TRBD1 (6 bases). The CDR3 runs to 15 residues. Germline V gene data show CDR1 as SGHTA and CDR2 as FQGNSA. The V end lost 2 bases, the J end lost 2 bases, and 11 bases lay between the germline ends. CDR3 in amino acids: CASSLFRGPTDTQYF. CDR3 bases: TGTGCCAGCAGCTTATTCAGGGGCCCCACAGATACGCAGTATTTT. Using reference TRBV7-2 and TRBJ2-3 for the parts outside the CDR3, the full variable domain is GAGVSQSPSNKVTEKGKDVELRCDPISGHTALYWYRQSLGQGLEFLIYFQGNSAPDKSGLPSDRFSAERTGGSVSTLTIQRTQQEDSAVYLCASSLFRGPTDTQYFGPGTRLTVL.

The chain has TRBV5-6 and TRBJ2-1; D uncertain. The germline V gene has CDR1 SGHDT and CDR2 YYEEEE. The CDR3 extends over 13 amino acids. V gave up 4 bases and J gave up 0 bases, with 5 bases separating them. This chain's CDR3 is CASSLGSYNEQFF. Written as DNA, the CDR3 is TGTGCCAGCAGCCTAGGCTCCTACAATGAGCAGTTCTTC. The entire variable domain, with the rest obtained from reference TRBV5-6 and TRBJ2-1, is as follows: DAGVTQSPTHLIKTRGQQVTLRCSPKSGHDTVSWYQQALGQGPQFIFQYYEEEERQRGNFPDRFSGHQFPNYSSELNVNALLLGDSALYLCASSLGSYNEQFFGPGTRLTVL.

CDR3 loop: CASSYSGVDQPQHF. In nucleotides, the CDR3 is TGTGCCAGCAGTTACTCAGGGGTCGATCAGCCCCAGCATTTT. The J gene is TRBJ1-5, the V gene TRBV6-6, with D perhaps TRBD1 (5 bases). This CDR3 has 14 amino acids. The V gene lost 0 bases and the J gene lost 5 bases, with 8 bases spanning the gap. CDR1 and CDR2 from the germline V gene are MNHNY and SVGAGI (reference sequence).

The chain carries TRBV6-5 and TRBJ2-3, with D perhaps TRBD2 (5 bases). CDR3 size: 13 residues. Germline V gene data show CDR1 as MNHEY and CDR2 as SVGAGI. Deletions cut 5 bases from V and 3 bases from J, with 9 bases between. The CDR3 reads CASSMRETDTQYF. The CDR3 coding sequence is TGTGCCAGCAGTATGAGGGAAACAGATACGCAGTATTTT.

The rearrangement joins TRBV13 to TRBJ1-2, with a weak D call TRBD1 (6 bases). The CDR3 sequence is 12 residues long. Between the trimmed V and J ends, which lost 5 bases and 5 bases, there was a span of 9 bases. The germline V gene encodes CDR1 PRHDT and CDR2 FYEKMQ (reference sequence). The chain's CDR3 is CASSRDRYGYTF. As DNA, the CDR3 is TGTGCCAGCAGCCGTGACAGGTATGGCTACACCTTC. Looking up the rest from reference TRBV13 and TRBJ1-2 gives the full variable domain: AAGVIQSPRHLIKEKRETATLKCYPIPRHDTVYWYQQGPGQDPQFLISFYEKMQSDKGSIPDRFSAQQFSDYHSELNMSSLELGDSALYFCASSRDRYGYTFGSGTRLTVV.

CDR3 sequence reads: CASSPGGSYGYTF. The CDR3 DNA follows: TGTGCCAGCAGCCCCGGAGGGAGCTATGGCTACACCTTC. The gene calls are TRBV11-1 and TRBJ1-2; D gene unclear. CDR1 SGHAT and CDR2 FQDESV come from the germline V gene (reference sequence). This CDR3 comprises 13 residues. V lost 5 bases and J lost 4, with 11 bases in between.

This clone was seen only once. The genes are TRBV6-5 and TRBJ1-2; D gene uncertain. Trimming took 6 bases from V and 0 from J, leaving 8 bases between them. This CDR3 region has 13 residues. The germline V gene encodes CDR1 MNHEY and CDR2 SVGAGI. CDR3 bases: TGTGCCAGCAGCTCTGTATCTAACTATGGCTACACCTTC. Translating it yields CASSSVSNYGYTF.

CDR3 loop: CASSYRGTYEQYF. CDR3 DNA: TGTGCCAGCAGTTACCGAGGGACCTACGAGCAGTACTTC. The rearrangement links TRBV6-6 to TRBJ2-7; D might be TRBD2 (5 bases). Per germline, CDR1 MNHNY and CDR2 SVGAGI (reference sequence). The CDR3 runs to 13 residues. V lost 2 bases and J lost 2, with 7 bases in between.